The 23 T cell receptor beta chains in this list originate from one sample, sequenced in a study of shared clonotypes between healthy human individuals. Repertoires were generated with immunoSEQ multiplex PCR, while TCRdb's copy carries only in-frame clones and drops some. The sample lists about 680,000 clones, approximately 79% occurring once. The sample was memory CD4+ T cells sorted from blood. As for subset: CD45RA-negative fraction. All receptors derive from a woman in her 30s in good health.

This clone was seen a few times. This chain uses TRBV5-1 with TRBJ1-1, with D perhaps matching TRBD1 (5 bases). The V end lost 4 bases, the J end lost 7 bases, and 26 bases lay between the germline ends. The CDR3 totals 17 residues. The germline V gene encodes CDR1 SGHRS and CDR2 YFSETQ. This chain's CDR3 is CASSLTLTLGVGNEAFF. The CDR3 DNA sequence: TGCGCCAGCAGCCTCACCCTGACATTAGGGGTAGGTAATGAAGCTTTCTTT.

V usage is TRBV7-8 and J usage is TRBJ2-7; 7 nucleotides line up with TRBD1. CDR1 SGHVS and CDR2 FQNEAQ come from the germline V gene. The CDR3 is made up of 14 amino acids. Losses at the gene ends were 8 bases for V and 2 bases for J; bases not matched to a gene: 9. The CDR3 bases are TGTGCCAGCGGACGACAGGGCAAAACCTACGAGCAGTACTTC. Protein: CASGRQGKTYEQYF.

The chain joins TRBV28 to TRBJ1-1; no clear D gene. V lost 4 bases to trimming and J lost 8 bases, with 14 bases between them. The CDR3 totals 13 residues. From germline, CDR1 is MDHEN and CDR2 SYDVKM. The CDR3 DNA reads TGTGCCAGCAGTTCGGTAGGCTACGAAGAAGCTTTCTTT. Its protein product is CASSSVGYEEAFF.

The chain joins TRBV27 to TRBJ2-4; D is possibly TRBD2 (5 bases). The CDR3 runs to 19 residues. The germline V and J ends were trimmed by 5 bases and 0 bases, with 23 bases remaining between them. Looked up from germline, CDR1 is MNHEY and CDR2 is SMNVEV (reference sequence). The CDR3 DNA is TGTGCCAGCAGTCCCACCCTCGTCCAGGAGGTCCTAGCCAAAAACATTCAGTACTTC. This translates into CASSPTLVQEVLAKNIQYF.

The V call is TRBV6-4, the J call TRBJ1-1, with D uncertain. Germline assignment: CDR1 MRHNA and CDR2 SNTAGT. The CDR3 consists of 13 residues. V dropped 4 bases and J dropped 4 bases, with 10 bases sitting between them. The CDR3 here is CASSVGMSTEAFF. The CDR3 nucleotides are TGTGCCAGCAGTGTAGGGATGAGCACTGAAGCTTTCTTT.

This clone showed up just a few times. The gene calls are TRBV10-1 and TRBJ2-2; tentative D call: TRBD2 (5 bases). CDR1 is WNHNN, CDR2 SYGVQD, per germline (reference sequence). V was trimmed by 0 bases and J by 4 bases, leaving 12 bases between them. CDR3 length: 16 amino acids. The CDR3 region is CASSESRGLLTGELFF. The CDR3 DNA follows: TGCGCCAGCAGTGAGTCGAGAGGGCTACTCACCGGGGAGCTGTTTTTT.

CDR3 coding DNA: TGTGCCAGCAGCTTAGCGGAGAGGTCAGAAGCTTTCTTT. This sequence encodes CASSLAERSEAFF. The rearrangement links TRBV7-8 to TRBJ1-1; no clear D gene. Germline-derived CDR1 and CDR2 are SGHVS and FQNEAQ. The CDR3 covers 13 residues. V lost 0 bases and J 8 bases, leaving 10 bases between the germline ends.

This clone was detected a few times. The junction shows a germline mismatch at one end, possibly a read error. The V gene is TRBV30, the J gene TRBJ2-7, with D hard to call. The V gene's germline CDR1 is GTSNPN and CDR2 SVGIG (reference sequence). CDR3 length: 12 residues. The CDR3 region is CAWSNGWTQLNF. The CDR3 region has the DNA TGTGCCTGGAGTAATGGCTGGACGCAGTTAAACTTC.

This chain connects TRBV28 to TRBJ1-2, with D maybe TRBD1 (5 bases). CDR1 is MDHEN, CDR2 SYDVKM, per germline. V was trimmed by 5 bases and J by 1 base, leaving 20 bases between them. The CDR3 spans 17 residues. The CDR3 is CASSRDTSGTGNYGYTF. CDR3 bases: TGTGCCAGCAGTAGAGACACAAGCGGGACGGGTAACTATGGCTACACCTTC.

The chain couples TRBV6-6 to TRBJ2-4, with TRBD2 matching 9 bases. This CDR3 has 15 amino acids. Losses at the gene ends were 4 bases for V and 7 bases for J; bases not matched to a gene: 8. CDR1 is MNHNY and CDR2 is SVGAGI in the germline V gene (reference sequence). DNA of the CDR3: TGTGCCAGCAGTTCATTGGCGGGAGGGCTGAACATTCAGTACTTC. Encoded protein: CASSSLAGGLNIQYF.

Concerning this clone itself: This specimen includes other DNA sequences encoding the same CDR3. V and J are TRBV11-2 and TRBJ2-1; D is uncertain. V was shortened by 3 bases and J by 4 bases, with 4 bases between the two germline ends. Germline V gives CDR1 SGHAT, CDR2 FQNNGV. CDR3 size: 12 residues. The CDR3 nucleotides are TGTGCCAGCAGCTTTGGATACAATGAGCAGTTCTTC. It encodes CASSFGYNEQFF.

This clone appeared a few times. V usage is TRBV2 and J usage is TRBJ1-5; D may be TRBD1 (6 bases). The CDR3 runs 15 residues. Trimming stripped 4 bases from V and 0 bases from J, with 10 bases between. Germline V lookup: CDR1 SNHLY, CDR2 FYNNEI. CDR3 DNA: TGTGCCAGCAGTGCCGGACAGCTTAGCAATCAGCCCCAGCATTTT. This codes for CASSAGQLSNQPQHF.

The rearrangement joins TRBV6-6 to TRBJ1-1; tentative D call: TRBD1 (5 bases). This CDR3 is built from 12 residues. Germline loops: CDR1 MNHNY, CDR2 SVGAGI (reference sequence). Trimming stripped 11 bases from V and 7 bases from J, with 17 bases between. The CDR3 region has the DNA TGTGCCTCGCGGGGGGGGACCGGTGAAGCTTTCTTT. This sequence encodes CASRGGTGEAFF.

On this clone itself: Other DNA sequences of this sample code for an identical CDR3. The chain carries TRBV29-1 and TRBJ2-3; no firm D call. The V gene's germline CDR1 is SQVTM and CDR2 ANQGSEA. Trimming left V 3 bases short and J 1 base short, with 5 bases between. The CDR3 sequence is 12 residues long. The CDR3 nucleotides are TGCAGCGTTGACGCGGGCACAGATACGCAGTATTTT. Its translation: CSVDAGTDTQYF.

This clone turned up a few times. The CDR3 spells CASSFREFGELFF. For the CDR3, the DNA is TGTGCCAGCAGCTTCCGGGAGTTCGGGGAGCTGTTTTTT. This chain joins TRBV11-3 and TRBJ2-2; a possible D gene is TRBD2 (6 bases). Trimming cost V 3 bases and J 7 bases, with 9 bases left between them. The CDR3 consists of 13 residues. CDR1 SGHNT and CDR2 YENEEA come from the germline V gene.

The J gene is TRBJ2-5, the V gene TRBV7-7; 10 bases fit TRBD2. V lost 5 bases to trimming and J lost 4 bases; unmatched junction nucleotides: 4. Germline lookup yields CDR1 SSHAT and CDR2 FNYEAQ (reference sequence). The CDR3 spans 14 residues. The CDR3 nucleotides read TGTGCCAGCAGCACTAGCGGGGTAGGAGAGACCCAGTACTTC. Amino acid sequence: CASSTSGVGETQYF.

V gene TRBV18 combines with J gene TRBJ2-1; D gene ambiguous. Germline CDR1 and CDR2: KGHSH and LQKENI. The CDR3 is 13 residues long. V shed 5 bases and J shed 5 bases, with 10 bases lying between them. CDR3 protein: CASSSSQNNEQFF. In DNA form, the CDR3 reads TGTGCCAGCTCATCATCCCAGAACAATGAGCAGTTCTTC.

The CDR3: CASSLGSQNTEAFF. For the CDR3, the DNA is TGCGCCAGCAGCTTAGGTTCACAGAACACTGAAGCTTTCTTT. This chain joins TRBV5-1 and TRBJ1-1, with no clear D. CDR3 length: 14 residues. CDR1 SGHRS and CDR2 YFSETQ come from the germline V gene. V gave up 2 bases and J gave up 1 base, with 9 bases separating them.

The rearrangement uses TRBV10-1 and TRBJ2-3, with 7 nucleotides matching TRBD2. J was trimmed by 0 bases and V by 4 bases; bases with no gene match: 4. In germline, CDR1 is WNHNN, CDR2 SYGVQD (reference sequence). The CDR3 sequence is 15 residues long. The CDR3 here is CASSARGGSTDTQYF. The DNA of the CDR3 is TGCGCCAGCAGTGCCCGCGGGGGTAGCACAGATACGCAGTATTTT.

The chain has TRBV10-2 and TRBJ2-3, with 12 bases matching TRBD2. Trimming took 3 bases from V and 6 from J; bases not matched to a gene: 13. The germline gives CDR1 WSHSY, CDR2 SAAADI. The CDR3 extends over 18 amino acids. The CDR3, as DNA: TGCGCCAGCAGTGACCCGGGACTAGCGGGTTACCCAGGGGATACGCAGTATTTT. This gives the protein CASSDPGLAGYPGDTQYF.

The chain is built from TRBV29-1 and TRBJ2-5, with TRBD1 matching 8 bases. The end of the DNA is better explained by TRBJ2-7, so the J call may be wrong. Germline CDR1 and CDR2: SQVTM and ANQGSEA. The length of the CDR3 is 14 residues. The CDR3 DNA is TGCAGCGTTTCCTCGGACAGGGAAACCTACGAGCAGTACTTC. It encodes CSVSSDRETYEQYF.

The V gene is TRBV2, the J gene TRBJ2-6; D may be TRBD2 (6 bases). The CDR3 runs 17 residues. V shed 8 bases and J shed 1 base, with 18 bases lying between them. Germline CDR1 SNHLY, CDR2 FYNNEI. The CDR3 sequence is CASDGGGHPSGANVLTF. CDR3 sequence (DNA): TGTGCCAGCGATGGGGGAGGACACCCTTCTGGGGCCAACGTCCTGACTTTC.

The chain is built from TRBV19 and TRBJ2-7, with TRBD1 matching 9 bases. Germline V lookup: CDR1 LNHDA, CDR2 SQIVND (reference sequence). V trimming: 9 bases; J trimming: 5 bases; junction bases outside the gene matches: 11. CDR3 length: 14 residues. The CDR3 DNA reads as TGTGCCAGAGACCTCGGGACAGGGCTCCACGAGCAGTACTTC. This sequence encodes CARDLGTGLHEQYF. Full variable domain (missing parts from reference TRBV19 and TRBJ2-7): DGGITQSPKYLFRKEGQNVTLSCEQNLNHDAMYWYRQDPGQGLRLIYYSQIVNDFQKGDIAEGYSVSREKKESFPLTVTSAQKNPTAFYLCARDLGTGLHEQYFGPGTRLTVT.